This T cell receptor beta chain was sequenced in a study of cytomegalovirus exposure and HLA in healthy donors. Study summary: An early release of data contained 80 million to 85 million unique TCRs, which came from HLA-typed donors. Findings and limits, study-wide: According to an earlier analysis, most TCR beta V segments yielded productive rearrangements about 90% or about 30% of the time.

The V and J ends lost 5 bases and 3 bases, in that order; junction bases with no gene match: 2. The CDR3 runs to 15 residues. Germline values: CDR1 MNHEY, CDR2 SVGAGI. On this clone: Its specificity is unknown.

60 Vbeta and 13 Jbeta primers were used in PCR. Sequenced by immunoSEQ multiplex PCR; TCRdb stores in-frame clones only, minus some. The sample shows under 200,000 clones, approximately 76% of them seen only once. Sequenced: PBMCs. The genes are TRBV6-5 and TRBJ2-6, with 9 bases identical to TRBD1. The TCR sequence derives from a man between 60 and 75 years old in good health and CMV-seronegative. CDR3: CASSRTGVGANVLTF. CDR3 DNA sequence: TGTGCCAGCAGTAGGACAGGGGTTGGGGCCAACGTCCTGACTTTC.